This TCR beta chain was recovered during a study of beta chain features in type 1 diabetes listed by TCRdb under 2018. Broadly, across the study: Patients and healthy donors did not differ in mean age, gender distribution, total cell number or subset yield. In the study, recently diagnosed type 1 diabetes patients and matched healthy donors were compared on the TCRB repertoires of their sorted circulating CD4+ T cell subsets. Whereas all 30 or so donors provided naive and central memory subsets, regulatory and stem cell-like memory subsets were isolated from just 8 patients and roughly 8 healthy donors. A total of under 120,000,000 sorted cells were examined across all samples, and RNA yield correlated strongly with the number of cells per subset.

From each donor, a single peripheral blood sample of around 120 mL on average was drawn into heparinised tubes. A BD FACSAria II was used to sort naive, central memory, regulatory and stem cell-like memory CD4+ T cells with a panel that included CD45RO, CCR7, CD25, CD127, CD95 and CD27. A purity above 95% was achieved for all sorted populations. PBMCs were isolated immediately by Lymphoprep density gradient centrifugation and stained directly without culture. So that batch effects would be minimized, each experiment stained and sorted samples in pairs, pairing one healthy donor with one patient. This clone was counted only a few times. Its antigen remains undetermined. Per-nucleotide qualities are absent, and no much larger clonotype sits a single base away. General conclusions and limits of the study: Naive, central memory and regulatory TCRB repertoires appeared to be more alike among patients than among healthy donors. Sequencing cDNA rather than genomic DNA could over-represent highly expressing activated cells, although activation and CD3 levels did not differ between groups. Fewer insertions and more nucleotide deletions at VDJ recombination sites were observed in patients with type 1 diabetes, implying thymic rearrangement abnormalities. In all four CD4+ subsets, TCRB CDR3 length was moderately but significantly shorter in type 1 diabetes patients. HLA sub-analyses involved small numbers of individuals, so any influence of HLA type on TCRB rearrangement remained unresolved. PCR might favor shorter templates, but patient and control samples were amplified and corrected together, so any skew would affect both groups equally.

The entire amount of isolated RNA was reverse transcribed using the High Capacity cDNA Reverse Transcription Kit, so the sequenced TCRB transcripts were expressed ones. Deep immunoSEQ sequencing was performed on naive, central memory and regulatory T cell samples, with an average of roughly 3.6 million total reads per sample. Sorted cells were lysed in RLT buffer, and RNA was extracted using DNase-treated RNeasy Micro or Mini kits according to cell number. To prevent cross-contamination, each cell subset was processed individually, whereas patient and healthy donor samples were processed jointly. The immunoSEQ multiplex PCR was used to amplify TCRB sequences from cDNA, generating 87-bp fragments that spanned the CDR3 region. Amplicons were sequenced on the Illumina HiSeq platform. Per the original workflow: PCR bias was computationally corrected using synthetic template baselines, reads within Hamming distance 2 were collapsed, and singletons that could not be merged were discarded. By aligning reads against IMGT, V, D and J genes, CDR3 length, and insertions or deletions at six rearrangement sites were assigned. Clonotype counts were normalized to sorted cell number within each subset before computing true diversity and Gini coefficients with the tcR R package. The overlap coefficient, calculated on TCRB nucleotide sequences, was used to quantify repertoire sharing. TCRdb provides this immuneACCESS table in a form limited to in-frame rearrangements. Some clones are lacking; in checked studies, under half of them reflect an unresolved V gene, and why the rest are absent is not known. The V and J calls and clone size are taken from that table; D and trimming were inferred from the DNA. This sample holds under 150,000 clones; approximately 10% were observed only once. Over 0.6% of the sample is in the top ten clones.

The germline V gene supplies CDR1 MDHEN and CDR2 SYDVKM. Spanning cysteine to phenylalanine, the CDR3 consists of 14 amino acids. Only the CDR3 region is kept as DNA, spanning 42 bases read in frame from base 1. The germline V and J ends show losses of 3 bases and 8 bases respectively, and no gene match explains 2 bases of the junction. This receptor was identified in a man aged 30 to 39 with type 1 diabetes. The rearranged segments are TRBV28 and TRBJ1-6; the junction holds 9 bases that match TRBD1. Input material: central memory CD4+ T cells from blood. The CDR3 sequence is CASSLGTGYSPLHF. In nucleotide form, the sequence is TGTGCCAGCAGTTTGGGGACAGGGTATTCACCCCTCCACTTT.